The T cell receptor (beta chain) described here comes from a study of T cell repertoires in cytomegalovirus infection. Study as a whole: TCR beta signatures that were public indicated CMV infection and matching HLA type. Regarding the study as a whole: Totalled public TCR beta family frequency picked out people who carried CMV plus the relevant HLA. There were HLA-C-restricted CMV-specific TCR beta clonotypes dominating the ex vivo response.

This clonotype showed up many times. The antigen is not known. Germline V gene sequence: CDR1 SGHTA, CDR2 FQGNSA. This CDR3 has 14 residues. V was shortened by 1 base and J by 2 bases, with 9 bases between the two germline ends. TCRdb re-called the reads with MiXCR, one entry per CDR3 protein. The sample holds just under 300,000 distinct CDR3 sequences; around 9.6% are singletons and the top ten take approximately 2.3%. This receptor was identified in a human donor in good health (CMV status not recorded). Some clones in this sample may be carry-over from other donors' samples. Sequencing was performed on PBMCs. The gene calls are TRBV7-2 and TRBJ2-7; tentatively, D is TRBD2 (5 bases). CDR3 sequence (DNA): TGTGCCAGCAGCTTAGGACTACAGACCTACGAGCAGTACTTC. Translated: CASSLGLQTYEQYF.